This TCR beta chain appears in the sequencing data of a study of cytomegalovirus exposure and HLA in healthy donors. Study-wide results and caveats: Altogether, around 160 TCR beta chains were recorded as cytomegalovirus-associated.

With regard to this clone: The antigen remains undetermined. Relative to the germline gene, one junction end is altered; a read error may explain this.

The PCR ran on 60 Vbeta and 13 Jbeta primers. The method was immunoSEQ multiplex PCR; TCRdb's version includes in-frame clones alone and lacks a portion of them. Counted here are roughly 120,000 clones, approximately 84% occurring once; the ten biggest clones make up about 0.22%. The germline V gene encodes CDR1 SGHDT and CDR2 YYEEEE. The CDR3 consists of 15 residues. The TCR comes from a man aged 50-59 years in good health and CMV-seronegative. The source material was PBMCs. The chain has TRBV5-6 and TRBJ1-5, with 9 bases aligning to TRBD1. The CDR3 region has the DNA TGTTCCAGCAGCCGGGGACAGGGAGGTGATCAGCCCCAGCATTTT. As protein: CSSSRGQGGDQPQHF.